The 30 T cell receptor beta chains listed next were all sequenced from one sample in a study of Ad26.COV2.S vaccination and SARS-CoV-2 variants. The repertoire was sequenced with immunoSEQ multiplex PCR; TCRdb's copy has only in-frame clones and lacks some. The profile shows roughly 680,000 clones, around 90% of them singletons. Treatment specified: 15 to 20 received Ad26.COV2.S at low or high dose, single or two shots; a few received placebo; per-sample allocation not given. Day 63 after the first injection of vaccine or placebo was the sampling time. The specimen comprised peripheral blood, sampled in a trial of Ad26.COV2.S vaccine versus placebo. These receptors originate from a person between 18 and 65 years old who received the Ad26.COV2.S COVID-19 vaccine or a placebo.

The CDR3 region is CAFDGTPSYNEQFF. Here the CDR3 DNA reads TGTGCCTTTGACGGGACTCCATCCTACAATGAGCAGTTCTTC. The chain has TRBV30 and TRBJ2-1; D perhaps matches TRBD2 (6 bases). V was shortened by 7 bases and J by 1 base, with 14 bases between the two germline ends. Germline CDR1 reads GTSNPN; CDR2 reads SVGIG (reference sequence). There are 14 residues in the CDR3.

This clone occurred a few times. The chain joins TRBV5-4 to TRBJ2-7; 9 bases align to TRBD1. This CDR3 has 13 residues. Unmatched junction bases numbered 4, after V lost 4 bases and J lost 5 bases. Per the germline V gene, CDR1 is SGHNT and CDR2 is YYREEE (reference sequence). The CDR3 sequence is CASSKGQGDEQYF. The CDR3 DNA follows: TGTGCCAGCAGCAAGGGACAGGGTGACGAGCAGTACTTC.

For this clone: Distinct nucleotide sequences in the sample also encode this CDR3. The gene calls are TRBV5-1 and TRBJ2-2; D is unclear. This CDR3 has 12 amino acids. Between the trimmed V and J ends, which lost 4 bases and 1 base, there was a span of 2 bases. Germline CDR1 SGHRS, CDR2 YFSETQ. CDR3 amino acids: CASSLNTGELFF. The CDR3 DNA reads as TGCGCCAGCAGCCTGAACACCGGGGAGCTGTTTTTT.

CDR3 sequence: CAWNTGGMNTEAFF. CDR3 coding DNA: TGTGCCTGGAACACAGGGGGAATGAACACTGAAGCTTTCTTT. The chain has TRBV30 and TRBJ1-1, with TRBD1 identical over 8 bases. Germline-derived CDR1 and CDR2 are GTSNPN and SVGIG (reference sequence). V was pared by 4 bases and J by 0 bases, with 4 bases of the junction left unmatched. This CDR3 region has 14 residues.

This chain uses TRBV7-9 with TRBJ1-1; TRBD1 is a possible D gene (5 bases). The CDR3 has 11 amino acids. Trimming removed 6 bases at V and 6 bases at J, with 8 bases between. Per the germline V gene, CDR1 is SEHNR and CDR2 is FQNEAQ (reference sequence). The CDR3 DNA is TGTGCCAGCAGGGGGGGACCTGAAGCTTTCTTT. Translated, it gives CASRGGPEAFF.

V usage is TRBV30 and J usage is TRBJ2-1, with D possibly TRBD2 on 5 matching bases. CDR1 is GTSNPN, CDR2 SVGIG, per germline (reference sequence). CDR3 length: 11 residues. V lost 5 bases and J 9 bases, leaving 11 bases between the germline ends. The CDR3 bases are TGTGCCTGGGACTCACGGGGTGAGCAGTTCTTC. Amino acid sequence: CAWDSRGEQFF.

The chain has TRBV7-9 and TRBJ2-2, with no clear D. The ends were cut back, 1 base at V and 7 bases at J, with 7 bases in the middle. The CDR3 covers 13 residues. CDR1 SEHNR and CDR2 FQNEAQ come from the germline V gene (reference sequence). DNA of the CDR3: TGTGCCAGCAGCTTAGAGCTAAACGGGGAGCTGTTTTTT. Translation gives CASSLELNGELFF.

The J gene is TRBJ2-6, the V gene TRBV29-1; D gene uncertain. CDR3 size: 16 residues. Trimming took 7 bases from V and 4 from J, leaving 20 bases between them. Germline V gives CDR1 SQVTM, CDR2 ANQGSEA. The CDR3 bases are TGCAGCGCCGTCGGTGCCGATAGACTGGGGGCCAACGTCCTGACTTTC. Encoded protein: CSAVGADRLGANVLTF.

The chain uses TRBV4-3 and TRBJ2-2; the D gene is possibly TRBD2 (5 bases). This CDR3 is 17 amino acids long. The germline V gene has CDR1 LGHNA and CDR2 YSLEER. The V end was cut by 4 bases, the J end by 1 base, with 16 bases between. The CDR3 DNA is TGCGCCAGCAGCCCCCGGGCTAGCCTTAGGAACACCGGGGAGCTGTTTTTT. Translating gives CASSPRASLRNTGELFF.

The rearrangement links TRBV7-9 to TRBJ2-7; D is uncertain. This CDR3 has 13 amino acids. With 1 base removed from V and 3 bases from J, the gap between germline ends came to 7 bases. Germline CDR1 and CDR2: SEHNR and FQNEAQ (reference sequence). The CDR3 reads CASSLGHLYEQYF. CDR3 in DNA: TGTGCCAGCAGCTTAGGACACCTCTACGAGCAGTACTTC.

This chain connects TRBV7-9 to TRBJ2-3; a weak D match, TRBD2 (6 bases). From germline, CDR1 is SEHNR and CDR2 FQNEAQ (reference sequence). The V and J ends lost 1 base and 1 base respectively, with 12 bases between them. This CDR3 has 16 amino acids. The CDR3 spells CASSLVEGWGTDTQYF. The CDR3 nucleotides are TGTGCCAGCAGCTTAGTGGAGGGGTGGGGCACAGATACGCAGTATTTT. The variable domain in full, completed from reference TRBV7-9 and TRBJ2-3, reads DTGVSQNPRHKITKRGQNVTFRCDPISEHNRLYWYRQTLGQGPEFLTYFQNEAQLEKSRLLSDRFSAERPKGSFSTLEIQRTEQGDSAMYLCASSLVEGWGTDTQYFGPGTRLTVL.

The sample holds one count of this clone. The chain uses TRBV5-1 and TRBJ1-5; 8 nucleotides agree with TRBD1. CDR1 and CDR2 from the germline V gene are SGHRS and YFSETQ. CDR3 length: 15 residues. The V and J ends lost 0 bases and 5 bases, in that order; junction bases with no gene match: 4. CDR3 protein: CASSLAGGRDQPQHF. CDR3 in DNA: TGCGCCAGCAGCTTGGCAGGGGGCAGGGATCAGCCCCAGCATTTT.

The chain links TRBV15 to TRBJ2-1; D gene ambiguous. Trimming removed 4 bases from V and 7 bases from J, with 11 bases in between. From germline, CDR1 is LNHNV and CDR2 YYDKDF (reference sequence). CDR3 length: 13 amino acids. The CDR3 loop reads CATSISLPNEQFF. Written as DNA, the CDR3 is TGTGCCACCAGCATTAGTCTCCCGAATGAGCAGTTCTTC. The complete variable domain, with remaining parts taken from reference TRBV15 and TRBJ2-1, reads DAMVIQNPRYQVTQFGKPVTLSCSQTLNHNVMYWYQQKSSQAPKLLFHYYDKDFNNEADTPDNFQSRRPNTSFCFLDIRSPGLGDTAMYLCATSISLPNEQFFGPGTRLTVL.

The CDR3 region is CASSPQEGGVPGNEQFF. The CDR3 region has the DNA TGTGCCAGCAGCCCGCAAGAGGGCGGGGTGCCGGGTAATGAGCAGTTCTTC. V and J are TRBV21-1 and TRBJ2-1; no check of the table's D call, TRBD2, against the DNA was made. TRBV21-1 is a listed pseudogene. The CDR3 covers 17 residues.

The chain carries TRBV2 and TRBJ2-7; D is unresolved. The V end was cut by 3 bases, the J end by 8 bases, with 5 bases between. CDR1 and CDR2 from the germline V gene are SNHLY and FYNNEI. The CDR3 covers 10 residues. The DNA for the CDR3 is TGTGCCAGCAGTGAGGGGAAGCAGTACTTC. Its translation: CASSEGKQYF.

The chain combines TRBV4-3 with TRBJ2-7; D unresolved. Trimming shortened V by 0 bases and J by 0 bases, and 3 bases separated the two germline ends. Per germline, CDR1 LGHNA and CDR2 YSLEER. This CDR3 comprises 13 residues. The CDR3 bases are TGCGCCAGCAGCCAAGACCTCTCCTACGAGCAGTACTTC. Translating gives CASSQDLSYEQYF.

This chain links TRBV18 with TRBJ1-1; D is unclear. With 2 bases removed from V and 1 base from J, the gap between germline ends came to 11 bases. The CDR3 loop spans 15 amino acids. Germline V CDR1 and CDR2: KGHSH, LQKENI. The CDR3 reads CASSPMESGNTEAFF. In nucleotides, the CDR3 is TGTGCCAGCTCACCAATGGAGTCCGGGAACACTGAAGCTTTCTTT.

As concerns this clone: Other DNA sequences of this sample code for an identical CDR3. The V call is TRBV5-1, the J call TRBJ2-1; 10 bases agree with TRBD2. V lost 2 bases to trimming and J lost 3 bases; unmatched junction nucleotides: 2. The length of the CDR3 is 15 residues. Germline loops: CDR1 SGHRS, CDR2 YFSETQ. This CDR3 reads CASSLAGGNYNEQFF. CDR3 nucleotides: TGCGCCAGCAGCTTAGCGGGGGGGAACTACAATGAGCAGTTCTTC.

The V and J genes are TRBV2 and TRBJ1-6; D is possibly TRBD1 (6 bases). The ends were cut back, 3 bases at V and 7 bases at J, with 10 bases in the middle. The germline V gene encodes CDR1 SNHLY and CDR2 FYNNEI. The CDR3 has 14 residues. Here the CDR3 DNA reads TGTGCCAGCAGTGATAGGACAGAAAATTCACCCCTCCACTTT. Residues: CASSDRTENSPLHF. Filled out from reference TRBV2 and TRBJ1-6, the complete variable domain reads EPEVTQTPSHQVTQMGQEVILRCVPISNHLYFYWYRQILGQKVEFLVSFYNNEISEKSEIFDDQFSVERPDGSNFTLKIRSTKLEDSAMYFCASSDRTENSPLHFGNGTRLTVT.

The chain is built from TRBV29-1 and TRBJ1-6; D possibly corresponds to TRBD1 (5 bases). This CDR3 spans 13 amino acids. CDR1 is SQVTM, CDR2 ANQGSEA, per germline. The V gene lost 7 bases and the J gene lost 3 bases, with 10 bases spanning the gap. This CDR3 reads CSAADSYNSPLHF. DNA of the CDR3: TGCAGCGCGGCCGACAGCTATAATTCACCCCTCCACTTT.

The chain recombines TRBV7-2 with TRBJ2-5; D is undetermined. This CDR3 region has 13 residues. The V gene's germline CDR1 is SGHTA and CDR2 FQGNSA. Between the trimmed V and J ends, which lost 4 bases and 5 bases, there was a span of 11 bases. The CDR3 DNA sequence: TGTGCCAGCAGCTACGTCGGAGAGGAGACCCAGTACTTC. Translated, it gives CASSYVGEETQYF.

This rearrangement joins TRBV5-1 to TRBJ1-1, with D possibly being TRBD1 (5 bases). Trimming stripped 0 bases from V and 7 bases from J, with 10 bases between. The CDR3 is made up of 13 amino acids. Germline CDR1 reads SGHRS; CDR2 reads YFSETQ. The CDR3 coding sequence is TGCGCCAGCAGCTTGGTGGGGCAGGTTGAAGCTTTCTTT. Its protein product is CASSLVGQVEAFF.

The V and J genes are TRBV24-1 and TRBJ1-5; TRBD1 aligns across 7 bases. V lost 4 bases to trimming and J lost 1 base; unmatched junction nucleotides: 3. Per the germline V gene, CDR1 is KGHDR and CDR2 is SFDVKD. The CDR3 loop spans 15 amino acids. The CDR3 reads CATSDRQGSNQPQHF. In DNA form, the CDR3 reads TGTGCCACCAGTGACAGACAGGGAAGCAATCAGCCCCAGCATTTT.

J is TRBJ2-1 and V is TRBV6-5, with 9 nucleotides matching TRBD1. Trimming removed 8 bases from V and 7 bases from J; junction bases left unmatched: 12. The CDR3 totals 15 residues. Germline V gene data show CDR1 as MNHEY and CDR2 as SVGAGI. The CDR3 protein is CASDSGTGRPNEQFF. The CDR3 DNA follows: TGTGCCAGCGACTCCGGGACAGGGAGGCCTAATGAGCAGTTCTTC.

The CDR3 sequence is CASSPRPQASPLHF. In DNA, the CDR3 is TGTGCCAGCAGCCCGCGACCTCAGGCATCACCCCTCCACTTT. The chain joins TRBV3-1 (or the pseudogene TRBV3-2) to TRBJ1-6, with D uncertain. The CDR3 length is 14 residues. Trimming took 4 bases from V and 10 from J, leaving 14 bases between them. The germline CDR1 and CDR2 sequences are LGHDT and YNNKEL (reference sequence).

The chain has TRBV9 and TRBJ2-1; D is possibly TRBD2 (6 bases). CDR3 length: 13 residues. Between the trimmed V and J ends, which lost 3 bases and 5 bases, there was a span of 9 bases. Germline loops: CDR1 SGDLS, CDR2 YYNGEE. CDR3 sequence (DNA): TGTGCCAGCAGCGGGGACTGGAACAATGAGCAGTTCTTC. It is translated as CASSGDWNNEQFF. Using reference TRBV9 and TRBJ2-1 for the parts outside the CDR3, the full variable domain is DSGVTQTPKHLITATGQRVTLRCSPRSGDLSVYWYQQSLDQGLQFLIQYYNGEERAKGNILERFSAQQFPDLHSELNLSSLELGDSALYFCASSGDWNNEQFFGPGTRLTVL.

This chain links TRBV2 with TRBJ1-3; 7 bases match TRBD1. This CDR3 has 15 amino acids. The V and J ends lost 5 bases and 6 bases, in that order; junction bases with no gene match: 10. Per germline, CDR1 SNHLY and CDR2 FYNNEI. This CDR3 reads CASSSGTAPLNTIYF. The DNA for the CDR3 is TGTGCCAGCAGTTCCGGGACAGCGCCTCTAAACACCATATATTTT.

V and J are TRBV19 and TRBJ2-1, with D tentatively TRBD2 (6 bases). With 6 bases removed from V and 0 bases from J, the gap between germline ends came to 9 bases. There are 14 residues in the CDR3. Germline assignment: CDR1 LNHDA and CDR2 SQIVND (reference sequence). The CDR3 sequence is CASRAGSSYNEQFF. The CDR3 DNA follows: TGTGCCAGTAGGGCCGGGAGCTCCTACAATGAGCAGTTCTTC.

The chain has TRBV7-6 and TRBJ1-4, with TRBD1 as a possible D gene (6 bases). Looked up from germline, CDR1 is SGHVS and CDR2 is FNYEAQ. Trimming pared 3 bases from V and 6 bases from J, leaving 14 bases between. The CDR3 is 15 amino acids. CDR3 sequence (DNA): TGTGCCAGCAGCTTGGGGGCAGAGACTTATGAAAAACTGTTTTTT. Translated: CASSLGAETYEKLFF.

This chain uses TRBV18 with TRBJ1-1; 8 bases map to TRBD1. The CDR3 sequence is 15 residues long. Losses at the gene ends were 5 bases for V and 0 bases for J; bases not matched to a gene: 5. CDR1 is KGHSH, CDR2 LQKENI, per germline. This CDR3 reads CASSIQQGVNTEAFF. For the CDR3, the DNA is TGTGCCAGCTCAATCCAACAGGGGGTGAACACTGAAGCTTTCTTT.